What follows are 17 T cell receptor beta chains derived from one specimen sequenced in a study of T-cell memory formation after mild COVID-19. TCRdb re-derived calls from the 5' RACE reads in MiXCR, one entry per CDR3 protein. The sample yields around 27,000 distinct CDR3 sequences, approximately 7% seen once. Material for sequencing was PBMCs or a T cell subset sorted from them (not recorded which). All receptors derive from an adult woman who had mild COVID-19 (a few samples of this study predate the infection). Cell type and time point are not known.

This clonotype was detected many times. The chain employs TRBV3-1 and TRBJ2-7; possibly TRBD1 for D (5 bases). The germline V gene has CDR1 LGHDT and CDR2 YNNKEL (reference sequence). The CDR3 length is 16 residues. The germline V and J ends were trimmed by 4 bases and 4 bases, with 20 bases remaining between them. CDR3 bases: TGTGCCAGCAGCCGGACATCAGGCGCGAGATCGTACGAGCAGTACTTC. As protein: CASSRTSGARSYEQYF.

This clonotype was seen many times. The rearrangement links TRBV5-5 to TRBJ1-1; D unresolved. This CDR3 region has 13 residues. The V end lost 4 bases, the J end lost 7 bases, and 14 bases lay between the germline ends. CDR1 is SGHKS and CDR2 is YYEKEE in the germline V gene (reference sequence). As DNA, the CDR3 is TGTGCCAGCAGCCGTACGACCGGGAGTGAAGCTTTCTTT. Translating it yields CASSRTTGSEAFF.

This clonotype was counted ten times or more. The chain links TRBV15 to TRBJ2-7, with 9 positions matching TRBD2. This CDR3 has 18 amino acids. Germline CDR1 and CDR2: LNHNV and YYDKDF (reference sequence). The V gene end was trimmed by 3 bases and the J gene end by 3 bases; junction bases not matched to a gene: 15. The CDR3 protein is CATSSVVLAGGNRYEQYF. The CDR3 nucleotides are TGTGCCACCAGCAGTGTAGTACTAGCGGGTGGGAACCGCTACGAGCAGTACTTC.

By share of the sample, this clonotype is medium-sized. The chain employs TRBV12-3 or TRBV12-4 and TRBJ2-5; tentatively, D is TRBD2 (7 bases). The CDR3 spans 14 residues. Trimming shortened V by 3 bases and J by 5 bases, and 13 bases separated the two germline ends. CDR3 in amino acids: CASSFWGGKETQYF. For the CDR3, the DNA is TGTGCCAGCAGTTTCTGGGGGGGCAAGGAGACCCAGTACTTC.

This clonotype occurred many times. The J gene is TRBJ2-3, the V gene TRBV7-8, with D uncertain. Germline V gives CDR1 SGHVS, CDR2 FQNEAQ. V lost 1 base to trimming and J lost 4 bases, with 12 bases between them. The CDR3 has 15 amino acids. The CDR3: CASSLGRLGSDTQYF. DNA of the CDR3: TGTGCCAGCAGCTTAGGACGCTTGGGTTCAGATACGCAGTATTTT.

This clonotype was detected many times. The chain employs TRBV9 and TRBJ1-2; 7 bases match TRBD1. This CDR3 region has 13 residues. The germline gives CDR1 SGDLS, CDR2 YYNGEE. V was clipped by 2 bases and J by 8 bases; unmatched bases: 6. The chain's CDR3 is CASSVRTGEGYTF. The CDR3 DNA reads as TGTGCCAGCAGCGTCAGGACAGGAGAAGGCTACACCTTC.

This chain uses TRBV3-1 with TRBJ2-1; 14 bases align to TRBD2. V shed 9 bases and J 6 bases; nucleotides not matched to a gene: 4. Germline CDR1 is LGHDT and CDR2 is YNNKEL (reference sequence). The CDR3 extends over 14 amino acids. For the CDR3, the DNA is TGTGCCAGTGGGGGGACTAGCGGGGGCAATGAGCAGTTCTTC. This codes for CASGGTSGGNEQFF.

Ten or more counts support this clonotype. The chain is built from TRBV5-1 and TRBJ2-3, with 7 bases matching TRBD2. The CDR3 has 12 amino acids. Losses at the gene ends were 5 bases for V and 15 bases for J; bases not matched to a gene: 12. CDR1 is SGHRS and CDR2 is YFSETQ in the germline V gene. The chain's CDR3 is CASSHDRTSHYF. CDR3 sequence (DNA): TGCGCCAGCAGTCACGATCGGACTAGTCATTATTTT.

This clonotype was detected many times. The CDR3 loop is CASSLGGTSYEQYF. CDR3 nucleotide sequence: TGTGCCAGCAGTTTAGGGGGAACCTCCTACGAGCAGTACTTC. The chain employs TRBV28 and TRBJ2-7; tentatively, D is TRBD1 or TRBD2 (5 bases each). CDR1 MDHEN and CDR2 SYDVKM come from the germline V gene. Between the trimmed V and J ends, which lost 2 bases and 0 bases, there was a span of 8 bases. This CDR3 is built from 14 residues.

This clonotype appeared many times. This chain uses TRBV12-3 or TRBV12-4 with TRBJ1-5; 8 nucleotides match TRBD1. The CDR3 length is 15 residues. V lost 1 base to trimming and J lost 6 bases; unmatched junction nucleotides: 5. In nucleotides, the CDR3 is TGTGCCAGCAGTTTAGAACAGGGGGAGGGTCAGCCCCAGCATTTT. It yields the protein CASSLEQGEGQPQHF.

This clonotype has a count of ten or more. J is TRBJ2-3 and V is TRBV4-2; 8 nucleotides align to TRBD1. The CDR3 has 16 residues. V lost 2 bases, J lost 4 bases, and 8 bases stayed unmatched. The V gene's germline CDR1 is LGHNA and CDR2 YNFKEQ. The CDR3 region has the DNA TGTGCCAGCAGCCAAAAGCTACAGGGGGACGCAGATACGCAGTATTTT. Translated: CASSQKLQGDADTQYF.

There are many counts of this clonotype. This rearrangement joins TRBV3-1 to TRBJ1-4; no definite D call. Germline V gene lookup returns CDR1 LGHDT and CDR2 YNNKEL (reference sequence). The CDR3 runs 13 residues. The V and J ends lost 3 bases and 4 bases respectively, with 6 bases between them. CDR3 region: CASSQAFNEKLFF. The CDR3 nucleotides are TGTGCCAGCAGCCAGGCATTTAATGAAAAACTGTTTTTT.

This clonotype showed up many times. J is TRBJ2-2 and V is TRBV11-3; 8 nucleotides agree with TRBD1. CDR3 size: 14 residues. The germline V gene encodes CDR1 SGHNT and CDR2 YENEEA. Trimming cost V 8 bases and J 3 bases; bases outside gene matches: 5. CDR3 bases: TGTGCCAGCCGATCGGACAGGGACACCGGGGAGCTGTTTTTT. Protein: CASRSDRDTGELFF.

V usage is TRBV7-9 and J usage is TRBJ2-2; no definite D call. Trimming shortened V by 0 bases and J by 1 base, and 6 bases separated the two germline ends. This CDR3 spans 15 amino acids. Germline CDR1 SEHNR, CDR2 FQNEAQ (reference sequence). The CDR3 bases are TGTGCCAGCAGCTTAGCAGGCGTGAACACCGGGGAGCTGTTTTTT. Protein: CASSLAGVNTGELFF.

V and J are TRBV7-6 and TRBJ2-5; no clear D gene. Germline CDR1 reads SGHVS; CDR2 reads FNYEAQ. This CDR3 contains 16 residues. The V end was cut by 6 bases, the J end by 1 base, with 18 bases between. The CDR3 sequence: CASSHQAGPLQETQYF. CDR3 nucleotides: TGTGCCAGCAGTCATCAGGCAGGACCTCTCCAAGAGACCCAGTACTTC. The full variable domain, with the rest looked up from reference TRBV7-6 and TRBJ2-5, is GAGVSQSPRYKVTKRGQDVALRCDPISGHVSLYWYRQALGQGPEFLTYFNYEAQQDKSGLPNDRFSAERPEGSISTLTIQRTEQRDSAMYRCASSHQAGPLQETQYFGPGTRLLVL.

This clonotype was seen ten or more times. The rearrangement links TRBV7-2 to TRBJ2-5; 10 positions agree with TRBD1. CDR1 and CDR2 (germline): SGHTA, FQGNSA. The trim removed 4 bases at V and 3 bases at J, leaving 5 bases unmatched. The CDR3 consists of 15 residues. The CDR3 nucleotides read TGTGCCAGCAGCTCGGGACAGGGGTTGAAAGAGACCCAGTACTTC. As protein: CASSSGQGLKETQYF.

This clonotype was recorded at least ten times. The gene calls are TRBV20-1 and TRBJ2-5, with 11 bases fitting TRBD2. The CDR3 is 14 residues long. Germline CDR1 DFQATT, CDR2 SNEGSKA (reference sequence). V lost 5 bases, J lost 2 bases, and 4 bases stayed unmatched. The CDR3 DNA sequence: TGCAGTGCTCGCGGGACTAGCGGACAAGAGACCCAGTACTTC. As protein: CSARGTSGQETQYF.